The 15 T cell receptor beta chains below all came from one sample that was sequenced in a study of blood T cells in healthy people across ages. Combining a sample-barcoded 5' primer with a J-beta primer mix, a second PCR ran for roughly 7 to 11 cycles. TCRdb reprocessed the 5' RACE reads via MiXCR and lists one record per CDR3 protein. The sample has about 780,000 distinct CDR3 sequences, around 45% seen once. Sequencing was done on a sample of blood. These receptors were obtained from a man of 80 years or more in good health.

This chain uses TRBV28 with TRBJ2-1; 9 bases are shared with TRBD1. The germline V gene encodes CDR1 MDHEN and CDR2 SYDVKM. The V gene end was trimmed by 6 bases and the J gene end by 12 bases; junction bases not matched to a gene: 12. The CDR3 is 14 residues long. The CDR3 region has the DNA TGTGCCAGCAGAAGACAGGGGGGGTATGTCGTGCAGTTCTTC. This translates into CASRRQGGYVVQFF. Together with reference TRBV28 and TRBJ2-1, the CDR3 gives the full variable domain: DVKVTQSSRYLVKRTGEKVFLECVQDMDHENMFWYRQDPGLGLRLIYFSYDVKMKEKGDIPEGYSVSREKKERFSLILESASTNQTSMYLCASRRQGGYVVQFFGPGTRLTVL.

This clonotype was seen ten or more times. The genes are TRBV7-2 and TRBJ2-3; D remains ambiguous. Germline V gene lookup returns CDR1 SGHTA and CDR2 FQGNSA. Trimming cost V 5 bases and J 4 bases, with 10 bases left between them. CDR3 length: 13 amino acids. The CDR3 sequence is CASSRNGADTQYF. CDR3 bases: TGTGCCAGCAGCCGTAACGGCGCAGATACGCAGTATTTT. Full variable domain (outside the CDR3, taken from reference TRBV7-2 and TRBJ2-3): GAGVSQSPSNKVTEKGKDVELRCDPISGHTALYWYRQSLGQGLEFLIYFQGNSAPDKSGLPSDRFSAERTGGSVSTLTIQRTQQEDSAVYLCASSRNGADTQYFGPGTRLTVL.

The V gene is TRBV7-2, the J gene TRBJ2-1; 8 nucleotides match TRBD2. J lost 6 bases, V lost 2 bases, and 9 bases had no gene match. The germline V gene has CDR1 SGHTA and CDR2 FQGNSA. The CDR3 loop spans 16 amino acids. This chain's CDR3 is CASSLTRREGSNEQFF. In DNA, the CDR3 is TGTGCCAGCAGCTTAACTCGACGGGAGGGCTCCAATGAGCAGTTCTTC. The full variable domain, rest sourced from reference TRBV7-2 and TRBJ2-1, is GAGVSQSPSNKVTEKGKDVELRCDPISGHTALYWYRQSLGQGLEFLIYFQGNSAPDKSGLPSDRFSAERTGGSVSTLTIQRTQQEDSAVYLCASSLTRREGSNEQFFGPGTRLTVL.

Ten or more counts support this clonotype. The rearrangement uses TRBV11-3 and TRBJ2-1; D remains ambiguous. This CDR3 comprises 15 residues. Trimming took 3 bases from V and 0 from J, leaving 9 bases between them. Germline CDR1 and CDR2: SGHNT and YENEEA. The CDR3 region is CASSFFRSSYNEQFF. DNA of the CDR3: TGTGCCAGCAGCTTTTTTCGGAGCTCCTACAATGAGCAGTTCTTC.

With respect to this clonotype: An end of the junction differs from the germline gene, which may be a read error. The V call is TRBV7-2, the J call TRBJ2-1; 7 bases line up with TRBD2. CDR3 length: 15 amino acids. CDR1 is SGHTA, CDR2 FQGNSA, per germline. The CDR3 spells CASSLESGNTNERFF. CDR3 bases: TGTGCCAGCAGCTTAGAGAGCGGGAATACGAATGAGCGGTTCTTC.

This chain links TRBV5-1 with TRBJ2-1; 7 bases are a match to TRBD2. Germline V CDR1 and CDR2: SGHRS, YFSETQ. The V and J ends lost 2 bases and 4 bases, in that order; junction bases with no gene match: 6. This CDR3 has 15 residues. CDR3 amino acids: CASSLSGAIYNEQFF. CDR3 sequence (DNA): TGCGCCAGCAGCTTAAGCGGGGCCATTTACAATGAGCAGTTCTTC.

This clonotype was detected a few times. The J gene is TRBJ2-1, the V gene TRBV2, with D hard to call. The CDR3 covers 12 residues. Germline loops: CDR1 SNHLY, CDR2 FYNNEI. Deletions cut 8 bases from V and 5 bases from J, with 10 bases between. The CDR3 sequence is CASDIRNNEQFF. CDR3 coding DNA: TGTGCCAGCGATATTAGGAACAATGAGCAGTTCTTC.

CDR3: CSVLPPSGRTNEKLFF. DNA for the CDR3: TGCAGCGTACTCCCCCCCTCGGGGAGAACTAATGAAAAACTGTTTTTT. This sequence joins TRBV29-1 and TRBJ1-4; D is uncertain. Trimming removed 6 bases at V and 1 base at J, with 18 bases between. Germline loops: CDR1 SQVTM, CDR2 ANQGSEA. The CDR3 is 16 amino acids.

This clonotype showed up just a few times. The V gene is TRBV7-2, the J gene TRBJ2-3; D unclear. V was trimmed by 2 bases and J by 0 bases, leaving 9 bases between them. Per the germline V gene, CDR1 is SGHTA and CDR2 is FQGNSA. This CDR3 has 15 residues. The CDR3 DNA follows: TGTGCCAGCAGCTTAAATCGAGGTAGCACAGATACGCAGTATTTT. As protein: CASSLNRGSTDTQYF.

This clonotype was found once. The chain recombines TRBV6-5 with TRBJ2-7; tentative D call: TRBD2 (7 bases). The CDR3 contains 15 residues. Trimming removed 3 bases at V and 7 bases at J, with 19 bases between. Germline assignment: CDR1 MNHEY and CDR2 SVGAGI. The DNA for the CDR3 is TGTGCCAGCAGTTATTTGAGGGGGGACTACAATGAGCAGTACTTC. It yields the protein CASSYLRGDYNEQYF.

In its sample, this clonotype was seen a few times. The chain recombines TRBV28 with TRBJ1-1, with 8 bases fitting TRBD1. J was trimmed by 5 bases and V by 1 base; bases with no gene match: 0. Per germline, CDR1 MDHEN and CDR2 SYDVKM. This CDR3 comprises 13 residues. The CDR3: CASSLYRGTEAFF. The CDR3 nucleotides are TGTGCCAGCAGTTTATACAGGGGGACTGAAGCTTTCTTT.

The CDR3 region has the DNA TGTGCCAGCGTTAGGGATTCCTACGAGCAGTACTTC. Its protein product is CASVRDSYEQYF. V gene TRBV2 combines with J gene TRBJ2-4; D uncertain. TRBJ2-7 explains the end of the DNA better; the J call may be wrong. From germline, CDR1 is SNHLY and CDR2 FYNNEI. The CDR3 length is 12 residues.

Note on this clonotype: At one boundary the junction diverges from the germline segment, which might be a read error. The chain combines TRBV7-7 with TRBJ2-4; tentatively, D is TRBD1 or TRBD2 (5 bases each). Near its end, the DNA agrees better with TRBJ2-5, so the J call may be wrong. CDR1 SSHAT and CDR2 FNYEAQ come from the germline V gene (reference sequence). The CDR3 spans 13 residues. The CDR3 loop reads CASSWDGLETQYF. As DNA, the CDR3 is TGTGCTAGCAGCTGGGACGGATTAGAGACCCAGTACTTC.

The V call is TRBV6-5, the J call TRBJ2-7; 10 bases map to TRBD1. Germline V gives CDR1 MNHEY, CDR2 SVGAGI. The CDR3 length is 15 residues. Losses at the gene ends were 6 bases for V and 6 bases for J; bases not matched to a gene: 11. CDR3 sequence: CASSKIGTGESEQYF. The CDR3 DNA is TGTGCCAGCAGCAAAATTGGGACAGGGGAAAGCGAGCAGTACTTC.

For this clonotype: One end of the junction is discordant with germline, which a read error may explain. The chain combines TRBV20-1 with TRBJ2-3; TRBD2 matches at 10 bases. This CDR3 spans 15 amino acids. Germline V gives CDR1 DFQATT, CDR2 SNEGSKA (reference sequence). Here the CDR3 reads CNARDTSGDTDTQYF. DNA of the CDR3: TGCAATGCTAGGGATACTAGCGGGGACACAGATACGCAGTATTTT.